This TCR beta chain was retrieved from a study of blood T cells in healthy people across ages. Then a second PCR, running about 6 to 11 cycles, was carried out with a sample-barcoded 5' primer and a J-beta primer mix. TCRdb re-derived calls from the 5' RACE reads in MiXCR, one entry per CDR3 protein. The sample includes hundreds of thousands of distinct CDR3 sequences, around half of them seen just once. Concerning this clonotype itself: Its target is not known.

Total RNA was extracted at no less than 5 micrograms per sample. Study findings and constraints: In older individuals, TCR beta diversity per million T cells was lower, falling roughly linearly with age. When one million T cells were used, diversity estimates were thought to be underestimates.

The germline gives CDR1 DFQATT, CDR2 SNEGSKA (reference sequence). Losses at the gene ends were 5 bases for V and 4 bases for J; bases not matched to a gene: 15. CDR3 length: 17 residues. The rearrangement links TRBV20-1 to TRBJ2-3; 10 bases agree with TRBD2. The sequenced sample consisted of blood. The receptor was isolated from a woman between 55 and 75 years old in good health. CDR3 in amino acids: CSALTFKAGGPPDTQYF. The CDR3 region has the DNA TGCAGTGCTCTTACTTTTAAAGCGGGAGGGCCCCCAGATACGCAGTATTTT.